This entry features one TCR beta chain sequence. The antigen is undetermined. There are 14 residues in the CDR3. Germline V gene lookup returns CDR1 DFQATT and CDR2 SNEGSKA (reference sequence). This record belongs to a study of T cells expressing NK-cell markers. Study-wide findings and caveats: Four of the donors also had these clonotypes leading their CD3+CD56-NKG2C+ fraction.

It was by 5'RACE template switching with UMIs that TCR beta cDNA was made. Each CDR3 protein gets one entry in TCRdb, which reprocessed the 5' RACE reads and gives no DNA. This sample contains roughly 380,000 distinct CDR3 sequences. This sequence was found in a man between 18 and 69 years old in good health. This sequence joins TRBV20-1 and TRBJ1-5; TCRdb's assignment of TRBD1 cannot be checked, as there is no DNA. The sequencing input was blood T cells: a sorted CD56 or NKG2C T cell subset, CD4+ or CD8+ T cells, or bulk PBMC T cells (not recorded which). The CDR3 protein is CSARSRDRAQPQHF.